The sequence of this TCR beta chain was determined in a study of memory CD4+ T cells and cytomegalovirus serostatus. Libraries were prepared by immunoSEQ multiplex PCR; TCRdb keeps only in-frame clonotypes and omits some of them. The table lists about 58,000 clones, roughly 84% of them singletons. The sort gate was single viable CD3+CD4+CD8-CD45RO+ cells for memory CD4+ T cells. The CDR3 totals 12 residues. V lost 3 bases to trimming and J lost 9 bases, with 13 bases between them. The germline V gene encodes CDR1 SQVTM and CDR2 ANQGSEA. The sequenced sample was memory CD4+ T cells from blood. The TCR was taken from an adult in good health and CMV-seronegative. Some clones in this sample may be carry-over from other donors' samples. This chain connects TRBV29-1 to TRBJ2-3; D tentatively fits TRBD1 or TRBD2 (5 bases each). The CDR3 loop is CSVEGPGITQYF. CDR3 coding DNA: TGCAGCGTTGAGGGACCGGGTATCACGCAGTATTTT.